These 23 T cell receptor beta chains originate from one sample sequenced in a study of shared clonotypes between healthy human individuals (dated by TCRdb to 2020 to 2022). Libraries were constructed by the immunoSEQ multiplex PCR assay. The immuneACCESS repertoire file appears here via TCRdb, limited to in-frame rearrangements. These files lack a portion of the clones; in checked studies, under half of the deficit traces to unresolved V genes, and the cause of the others is not known. The sample contains 600,000 to 800,000 clones, about two thirds of them found a single time. About 1.8% of the sample is in the top ten clones. Specimen: memory CD4+ T cells sorted from blood. Interpreted using the paper, the cell subset or site label stands for: CD45RA-negative fraction. The receptors here all came from a woman aged 30 to 39 in good health.

This chain uses TRBV5-5 with TRBJ1-4; D gene ambiguous. There are 15 residues in the CDR3. Trimming took off 1 base at V and 5 bases at J, with 12 bases between the two ends. CDR1 is SGHKS, CDR2 YYEKEE, per germline (reference sequence). CDR3 in DNA: TGTGCCAGCAGCTTGACGGACCGGAGGAATGAAAAACTGTTTTTT. Its translation is CASSLTDRRNEKLFF.

Regarding this clone: Other DNA sequences of this sample code for an identical CDR3. The chain uses TRBV27 and TRBJ1-2; maybe TRBD1 (6 bases). The CDR3 is made up of 13 amino acids. The V end lost 4 bases, the J end lost 4 bases, and 10 bases lay between the germline ends. The germline V gene has CDR1 MNHEY and CDR2 SMNVEV (reference sequence). CDR3 coding DNA: TGTGCCAGCAGTTCACAGGGATCCTATGGCTACACCTTC. Amino acids: CASSSQGSYGYTF.

V and J are TRBV7-9 and TRBJ2-7, with a weak D call TRBD1 (5 bases). This CDR3 spans 12 amino acids. CDR1 is SEHNR and CDR2 is FQNEAQ in the germline V gene (reference sequence). Trimming took off 1 base at V and 5 bases at J, with 6 bases between the two ends. Written as DNA, the CDR3 is TGTGCCAGCAGCTTAGTGGGGCACGAGCAGTACTTC. This encodes CASSLVGHEQYF.

This chain links TRBV28 with TRBJ1-1; D might be TRBD1 (6 bases). Per germline, CDR1 MDHEN and CDR2 SYDVKM. V lost 1 base, J lost 11 bases, and 17 bases lay in between. The CDR3 has 14 residues. For the CDR3, the DNA is TGTGCCAGCAGTTTATATAGGGGGGACCGCAGGGCTTTCTTT. Its translation: CASSLYRGDRRAFF.

As for this clone: The sample carries other DNA sequences with the same CDR3. V gene TRBV6-5 combines with J gene TRBJ1-5, with D possibly matching TRBD1 (6 bases). Trimming stripped 5 bases from V and 5 bases from J, with 10 bases between. Per germline, CDR1 MNHEY and CDR2 SVGAGI. The CDR3 length is 13 residues. The CDR3 is CASSGGPYQPQHF. The CDR3 region has the DNA TGTGCCAGCAGTGGGGGGCCGTATCAGCCCCAGCATTTT.

The sample holds one count of this clone. The chain recombines TRBV15 with TRBJ2-3; TRBD1 might be the D (5 bases). The CDR3 has 14 residues. The germline V and J ends were trimmed by 5 bases and 2 bases, with 11 bases remaining between them. CDR1 and CDR2 (germline): LNHNV, YYDKDF (reference sequence). The CDR3 DNA reads as TGTGCCACCAGCCCACGACAGACCACAGATACGCAGTATTTT. Translating gives CATSPRQTTDTQYF.

V usage is TRBV10-3 and J usage is TRBJ2-5, with 7 bases aligning to TRBD2. Looked up from germline, CDR1 is ENHRY and CDR2 is SYGVKD. V gave up 3 bases and J gave up 2 bases; unmatched junction bases: 18. The length of the CDR3 is 19 residues. CDR3 sequence: CAISDPPGGTGGQQETQYF. For the CDR3, the DNA is TGTGCCATCAGTGACCCTCCTGGTGGCACGGGAGGACAACAAGAGACCCAGTACTTC.

The chain carries TRBV28 and TRBJ1-4; D not resolved. The V gene lost 4 bases and the J gene lost 4 bases, with 22 bases spanning the gap. Germline loops: CDR1 MDHEN, CDR2 SYDVKM. This CDR3 has 18 residues. The CDR3 DNA sequence: TGTGCCAGCAGTTCCAAATTTAGTGATAAGGGTCGTAATGAAAAACTGTTTTTT. This codes for CASSSKFSDKGRNEKLFF.

The chain is built from TRBV18 and TRBJ2-3, with D perhaps TRBD2 (5 bases). Deletions cut 6 bases from V and 2 bases from J, with 15 bases between. Germline V gene data show CDR1 as KGHSH and CDR2 as LQKENI. The CDR3 has 15 amino acids. Here the CDR3 reads CASSSDFLATDTQYF. The CDR3 DNA follows: TGTGCCAGCTCGTCGGACTTCTTAGCCACAGATACGCAGTATTTT.

This clone was observed a few times. The rearrangement joins TRBV5-8 to TRBJ1-3; no firm D call. Germline values: CDR1 SGHTS, CDR2 YDEGEE. Deletions cut 2 bases from V and 0 bases from J, with 9 bases between. This CDR3 has 15 amino acids. In DNA form, the CDR3 reads TGTGCCAGCAGCTTCAGAGGGTCCTCTGGAAACACCATATATTTT. Translation: CASSFRGSSGNTIYF.

This clone was detected once. The rearrangement uses TRBV5-1 and TRBJ2-7; D gene ambiguous. Germline lookup yields CDR1 SGHRS and CDR2 YFSETQ. Trimming took 3 bases from V and 6 from J, leaving 16 bases between them. The CDR3 runs 14 residues. CDR3 sequence (DNA): TGCGCCAGCAGCTCGGCGGTTTCTGGTTCCGAGCAGTACTTC. Its protein product is CASSSAVSGSEQYF.

CDR3 DNA sequence: TGTGCCAGCATCAAACAGGGGTTGGCCTACGAGCAGTACTTC. It specifies CASIKQGLAYEQYF. This chain links TRBV6-1 with TRBJ2-7, with TRBD1 matching over 7 bases. The germline V gene has CDR1 MNHNS and CDR2 SASEGT. Trimming at V came to 7 bases and at J to 2 bases, leaving 8 bases not matched to a gene. CDR3 length equals 14 residues.

This clone was seen ten or more times. The chain is built from TRBV19 and TRBJ1-1; D call uncertain. V lost 4 bases and J 5 bases, leaving 11 bases between the germline ends. Germline assignment: CDR1 LNHDA and CDR2 SQIVND (reference sequence). The CDR3 loop spans 13 amino acids. CDR3 coding DNA: TGTGCCAGTAGTAGTTCGCCGGGGACTGAAGCTTTCTTT. It specifies CASSSSPGTEAFF.

This clone has ten or more counts. In the same sample, other DNA sequences code for this CDR3. The rearrangement joins TRBV19 to TRBJ2-2, with D unclear. V lost 3 bases and J 1 base, leaving 6 bases between the germline ends. This CDR3 contains 14 residues. Germline loops: CDR1 LNHDA, CDR2 SQIVND (reference sequence). The CDR3 DNA is TGTGCCAGTAGTATTTCCAGGAACACCGGGGAGCTGTTTTTT. Amino acids: CASSISRNTGELFF.

This chain joins TRBV9 and TRBJ1-2; a possible D gene is TRBD1 (5 bases). Germline V CDR1 and CDR2: SGDLS, YYNGEE. The CDR3 spans 18 residues. V lost 3 bases to trimming and J lost 3 bases, with 24 bases between them. The CDR3 sequence is CASSGFVPGTRTHYGYTF. CDR3 nucleotides: TGTGCCAGCAGCGGATTTGTACCCGGGACCCGAACCCACTATGGCTACACCTTC. Full variable domain (rest looked up from reference TRBV9 and TRBJ1-2): DSGVTQTPKHLITATGQRVTLRCSPRSGDLSVYWYQQSLDQGLQFLIQYYNGEERAKGNILERFSAQQFPDLHSELNLSSLELGDSALYFCASSGFVPGTRTHYGYTFGSGTRLTVV.

V and J are TRBV11-3 and TRBJ2-7, with 8 bases lining up with TRBD1. Germline CDR1 is SGHNT and CDR2 is YENEEA. Trimming removed 1 base from V and 5 bases from J; junction bases left unmatched: 10. The CDR3 is 16 amino acids. The CDR3 loop reads CASSLAGGQGVDEQYF. CDR3 nucleotide sequence: TGTGCCAGCAGCTTAGCGGGTGGACAGGGCGTCGACGAGCAGTACTTC.

About this clone itself: The same CDR3 also results from other DNA sequences found in this sample. V gene TRBV7-2 combines with J gene TRBJ1-5; no definite D call. The CDR3 covers 15 residues. Germline V CDR1 and CDR2: SGHTA, FQGNSA. The V end lost 5 bases, the J end lost 0 bases, and 11 bases lay between the germline ends. In nucleotides, the CDR3 is TGTGCCAGCAGCCGTGACACGCTTAGCAATCAGCCCCAGCATTTT. Amino acid sequence: CASSRDTLSNQPQHF.

The chain carries TRBV6-5 and TRBJ1-2; D might be TRBD1 (5 bases). The germline V gene has CDR1 MNHEY and CDR2 SVGAGI. This CDR3 spans 14 amino acids. Trimming pared 2 bases from V and 8 bases from J, leaving 15 bases between. The CDR3 DNA follows: TGTGCCAGCAGTTACGGGAGACAGACTTCGGGCTACACCTTC. Protein product: CASSYGRQTSGYTF.

The rearrangement links TRBV11-2 to TRBJ2-2, with 10 positions matching TRBD2. This CDR3 spans 16 amino acids. CDR1 is SGHAT, CDR2 FQNNGV, per germline. The trim removed 4 bases at V and 7 bases at J, leaving 9 bases unmatched. For the CDR3, the DNA is TGTGCCAGCAGCTCTCGGACTAGCGGAGAACACGGGGAGCTGTTTTTT. Translating it yields CASSSRTSGEHGELFF.

This chain links TRBV2 with TRBJ2-5; D unclear. Per the germline V gene, CDR1 is SNHLY and CDR2 is FYNNEI. The CDR3 is 13 residues long. V was trimmed by 8 bases and J by 3 bases, leaving 13 bases between them. The CDR3 DNA is TGTGCCAGCTCCTCCGCGCGGAAAGAGACCCAGTACTTC. It translates to CASSSARKETQYF.

In DNA, the CDR3 is TGTGCCAGCAGTTTGTGGCATGACTCTGAAGCTTTCTTT. Translation: CASSLWHDSEAFF. The rearrangement uses TRBV28 and TRBJ1-1; D not resolved. Germline CDR1 is MDHEN and CDR2 is SYDVKM. V was shortened by 3 bases and J by 6 bases, with 11 bases between the two germline ends. The CDR3 is 13 residues long.

The genes are TRBV5-1 and TRBJ2-7; D perhaps matches TRBD2 (6 bases). The V gene lost 1 base and the J gene lost 6 bases, with 11 bases spanning the gap. CDR3 length: 13 amino acids. CDR1 SGHRS and CDR2 YFSETQ come from the germline V gene. The CDR3: CASSLRREGEQYF. CDR3 sequence (DNA): TGCGCCAGCAGCTTGCGGAGGGAAGGCGAGCAGTACTTC.

J is TRBJ1-3 and V is TRBV10-3; D is uncertain. The CDR3 runs 13 residues. From germline, CDR1 is ENHRY and CDR2 SYGVKD. V lost 2 bases and J lost 6, with 8 bases in between. CDR3 amino acids: CAISEDGKNTIYF. As DNA, the CDR3 is TGTGCCATCAGTGAGGACGGGAAAAACACCATATATTTT.